This TCR beta chain was observed in a study of blood T cell repertoires in COVID-19 (TCRdb year 2020). General notes on the study: Samples covering the acute and convalescent phases of COVID-19 were provided by collaborators in the United States, Italy and Spain. Sample metadata almost always included a de-identified subject ID, COVID-19 status, age in years and sex. The material from the prospective study consisted of cDNA or gDNA derived from T cells, B-cell-depleted T cells, or PBMCs. Where available, HLA class I and class II types were taken from metadata supplied by the sample provider and were not determined by assay-based typing. Samples came from the ongoing ImmuneRACE study (first 160 participants) plus 1,254 subjects from 6 global collaborators. A freely available public database, intended as a resource for researchers studying the immune response to SARS-CoV-2, is where the repertoires were released. Deeply sampled blood TCRbeta repertoires from subjects exposed to, actively infected with, or recovered from COVID-19 were included in the dataset.

Taken from cysteine to phenylalanine, the CDR3 has 17 residues. Only the CDR3 part of the read is kept: 51 bases, read in frame from the first base. CDR1 is given as LNHDA and CDR2 as SQIVND, both from the germline V gene (reference sequence). V trim: 2 bases; J trim: 5 bases; unmatched bases: 10. TCRbeta CDR3 regions were amplified from genomic DNA by means of the immunoSEQ Assay, a bias-controlled multiplex PCR. In the paper's pipeline: The number of nucleated cells in each sample was estimated by amplification of reference gene primers within the assay. To quantify the absolute abundance of each unique TCRbeta CDR3 rearrangement, sequence reads were collapsed and filtered. Productive Simpson clonality was computed per sample as the square root of Simpson's diversity index over productive rearrangements. TCRdb provides this immuneACCESS table in a form limited to in-frame rearrangements. Some clones are lacking; in checked studies, under half of them reflect an unresolved V gene, and why the rest are absent is not known. V and J calls and clone size are those listed in that table; D and trimming were worked out from the DNA. In all, the sample holds about 320,000 clones, and 75% to 90% of those were seen once. The ten largest clones represent 1.5% to 2% of the sample.

Participants in the prospective study were enrolled through a virtual design, were aged about 18 to 100 years, and lived in approximately 25 United States geographic areas. To assign participants to cohorts, the prospective study relied on clinical history that participants themselves reported in a screening survey and a study questionnaire. A participant counted as exposed if, within 2 weeks of entering the study, that participant had been in contact with someone who had a PCR-confirmed or clinician-diagnosed COVID-19 case. In the prospective study, whole blood, serum and a nasopharyngeal or oropharyngeal swab were collected from each participant by mobile phlebotomists. Participants in the prospective study had the option to provide additional blood draws and questionnaires over a 2-month period. Before DNA extraction, prospective study blood samples were shipped either frozen or at room temperature.

Points the paper makes about the study in general: Clinical and demographic metadata were provided uncurated, with the amount varying by source and participant.

In the case of this clone: No cognate antigen has been identified for it. One base away there is no much larger clone; base qualities are not given.

The sequence links TRBV19 to TRBJ2-5; 11 of the junction bases match TRBD2. This TCR came from a woman in her thirties who had been exposed to COVID-19. Sequencing was performed on PBMCs or T cells enriched from blood (not recorded which). The CDR3 region: CASSITQTSGVGETQYF. The bases read TGTGCCAGTAGTATAACCCAGACTAGCGGGGTCGGTGAGACCCAGTACTTC.